A selection of T cell receptor beta chains follows, all from one sample in a study of CD4 T cells in relation to SARS-CoV-2 and coronaviruses. TCRdb keeps only in-frame clones here, not all; method: immunoSEQ multiplex PCR. The sample has some 69,000 clones; about 94% are singletons. Sequencing was performed on naive CD4+ T cells from PBMCs. These receptor sequences come from a human donor in good health. Each CDR3 is given with its conserved first and last residue. The D gene is left open where the match is weak. Expanded clones get a size class; other rows say once, few or many, or leave the size out.

v_call	clone_size	d_call	cdr3_length	j_call	cdr3_nt	cdr3_aa
TRBV18	.	TRBD1	15	TRBJ1-2	TGTGCCAGCTCGACAGGACAGGGAGCTAACTATGGCTACACCTTC	CASSTGQGANYGYTF
TRBV7-2	.	.	14	TRBJ1-1	TGTGCCAGCAGCTTAGTTATGGACCTCACTGAAGCTTTCTTT	CASSLVMDLTEAFF
TRBV15	.	TRBD1	21	TRBJ2-7	TGTGCCACCAGCAGAGATAACTTTGTCTCGACAGGGGGCGTTCATCCCTACGAGCAGTACTTC	CATSRDNFVSTGGVHPYEQYF
TRBV5-1	once	.	15	TRBJ1-4	TGCGCCAGCAGCATGGAAGGGTCGGGGAAAGAAAAACTGTTTTTT	CASSMEGSGKEKLFF
TRBV6-1	once	.	15	TRBJ2-7	TGTGCCAGCAGTGAAGTCCCCGGGTTAAACTACGAGCAGTACTTC	CASSEVPGLNYEQYF
TRBV23-1	.	.	19	TRBJ1-5	TGCGCCAGCAGTACCAAGAGACGCCCGGGTAGAAGTAGCAATCAGCCCCAGCATTTT	CASSTKRRPGRSSNQPQHF
TRBV18	.	.	14	TRBJ1-1	TGTGCCAGCTCACCACCCGCCGTGATCACTGAAGCTTTCTTT	CASSPPAVITEAFF
TRBV5-1	.	TRBD1	16	TRBJ2-1	TGCGCCAGCAGCTTGGAACCCGGGACAGCAAACAATGAGCAGTTCTTC	CASSLEPGTANNEQFF
TRBV6-1	.	TRBD1	16	TRBJ1-2	TGTGCCAGCAGTGAAATGGCGACAGGGGGCGTGGATGGCTACACCTTC	CASSEMATGGVDGYTF
TRBV10-2	.	TRBD2	17	TRBJ2-7	TGCGCCAGCACCGAGACTAGCGGGAGGGCCTTTTTAAGCGAGCAGTACTTC	CASTETSGRAFLSEQYF
TRBV3-1/TRBV3-2	.	TRBD1	16	TRBJ2-2	TGTGCCAGCAGCCATTTGACAGGGGGGGGTCCCGGGGAGCTGTTTTTT	CASSHLTGGGPGELFF
TRBV10-3	.	.	15	TRBJ1-5	TGTGCCATCAGTGACGGACTTGCGGGGAATCAGCCCCAGCATTTT	CAISDGLAGNQPQHF
TRBV7-6	.	.	17	TRBJ1-3	TGTGCCAGCAGCTTACTTGCGGACCCGCTCTCTGGAAACACCATATATTTT	CASSLLADPLSGNTIYF
TRBV24-1	.	.	14	TRBJ1-1	TGTGCCACCACTCCGGAGGAAGTCAACACTGAAGCTTTCTTT	CATTPEEVNTEAFF
TRBV7-8	.	.	16	TRBJ1-4	TGTGCCAGCAGCCCCAAAGACAGAACCCGTGGGGAAAAACTGTTTTTT	CASSPKDRTRGEKLFF
TRBV18	.	.	12	TRBJ1-1	TGTGCCAGCTCACCACCCGGGGTTGAAGCTTTCTTT	CASSPPGVEAFF
TRBV6-2/TRBV6-3	.	.	18	TRBJ1-5	TGTGCCAGCAGCCTAGTAGGCTCCGGGATATATAGCAATCAGCCCCAGCATTTT	CASSLVGSGIYSNQPQHF
TRBV5-4	.	.	14	TRBJ1-3	TGTGCCAGCAGCCCCGTAGCAGGGGGAAACACCATATATTTT	CASSPVAGGNTIYF
TRBV2	once	TRBD2	14	TRBJ2-1	TGTGCCAGCAGCGAACTAGCGGGTCGCAATGAGCAGTTCTTC	CASSELAGRNEQFF
TRBV27	few	.	16	TRBJ1-1	TGTGCCAGTGCGGCGCCAGGCCTGCTTATGAACACTGAAGCTTTCTTT	CASAAPGLLMNTEAFF
TRBV28	.	.	15	TRBJ1-2	TGTGCCAGCAGTTTGGGCGCAAGTTCTAACTATGGCTACACCTTC	CASSLGASSNYGYTF
TRBV4-1	.	TRBD2	17	TRBJ2-7	TGCGCCAGCAGCCTGAGACTAGCGGGAGGGGCGTCCTACGAGCAGTACTTC	CASSLRLAGGASYEQYF
TRBV3-1/TRBV3-2	.	TRBD1	15	TRBJ1-4	TGTGCCAGCAGCCAACCGGACAGGGATGATGAAAAACTGTTTTTT	CASSQPDRDDEKLFF
TRBV19	.	.	13	TRBJ2-7	TGTGCCTCCCAGGGCCAGACGACCTACGAGCAGTACTTC	CASQGQTTYEQYF
TRBV13	.	TRBD2	15	TRBJ2-3	TGTGCCAGCAGTCCGGTAGCGGGAGGTCGTTTGGCGCAGTATTTT	CASSPVAGGRLAQYF
TRBV4-1	.	.	17	TRBJ1-3	TGCGCCAGCAGCCAAGATGGGGGGGAGGGTATGGAAAACACCATATATTTT	CASSQDGGEGMENTIYF
TRBV30	.	TRBD2	14	TRBJ2-5	TGTGCCTGGGCAGGGACTAGCGGGAGTCGTTCCCAGTACTTC	CAWAGTSGSRSQYF
TRBV5-1	.	TRBD1	18	TRBJ2-6	TGCGCCAGCAGCTTGGCCGGGACAGGGGGCTCAGGGGCCAACGTCCTGACTTTC	CASSLAGTGGSGANVLTF
TRBV4-1	.	.	13	TRBJ2-3	TGCGCCAGCAGCCAAGATATGGGCTTTACGCAGTATTTT	CASSQDMGFTQYF
TRBV20-1	.	.	11	TRBJ2-5	TGCAGTTCTAGGGTGAAAGAGACCCAGTACTTC	CSSRVKETQYF
TRBV5-5	.	.	13	TRBJ2-3	TGTGCCAGCAGCTTGGGACTGGTGGATACGCAGTATTTT	CASSLGLVDTQYF
TRBV10-3	.	.	13	TRBJ1-2	TGTGCCATCACCGTGACAGCTAACTATGGCTACACCTTC	CAITVTANYGYTF
TRBV19	.	TRBD2	18	TRBJ2-1	TGTGCCAGTAGTACACCCCGTCCTAGCGGAGTGATCTACAATGAGCAGTTCTTC	CASSTPRPSGVIYNEQFF
TRBV7-6	.	TRBD1	15	TRBJ2-7	TGTGCCAGCAGCTTAGCCGGACAGGGGGCATACGAGCAGTACTTC	CASSLAGQGAYEQYF
TRBV20-1	.	.	10	TRBJ2-7	TGCAGTGCTAGGGGGGGTGCCCAGTACTTC	CSARGGAQYF
TRBV7-8	.	.	15	TRBJ2-7	TGTGCCAGCAGCGCCGCCAGGTTCCTCTCCTACGAGCAGTACTTC	CASSAARFLSYEQYF
TRBV7-3	once	TRBD2	15	TRBJ2-3	TGTGCCAGCAGCTTAACTAGCGGGAGCCCAGATACGCAGTATTTT	CASSLTSGSPDTQYF
TRBV7-9	.	.	19	TRBJ2-5	TGTGCCAGCAGCTTAGGGTCGGGCGGGGCAGCCGTACGACAAGAGACCCAGTACTTC	CASSLGSGGAAVRQETQYF
TRBV6-1	once	.	12	TRBJ2-2	TGTGCCAGCAAAAGTGGGACCGGGGAGCTGTTTTTT	CASKSGTGELFF
TRBV7-2	once	.	16	TRBJ2-7	TGTGCCAGCAGCCGGTCCTGGGCAAGCAACCCCTACGAGCAGTACTTC	CASSRSWASNPYEQYF
TRBV19	.	.	12	TRBJ2-5	TGTGCCAGTAGTGAGGGTGGAGAGACCCAGTACTTC	CASSEGGETQYF
TRBV11-2	.	.	11	TRBJ1-3	TGTGCCAGCAGCTCCGGAAACACCATATATTTT	CASSSGNTIYF
TRBV28	.	.	13	TRBJ1-3	TGTGCCAGCACCATTCTCAGTGGAAACACCATATATTTT	CASTILSGNTIYF
TRBV7-2	.	TRBD2	14	TRBJ2-1	TGTGCCAGCCTCAGGCTAGCGGGCTACAATGAGCAGTTCTTC	CASLRLAGYNEQFF
TRBV18	.	.	13	TRBJ2-2	TGTGCCAGCTCACGACTCCCACCCGGGGAGCTGTTTTTT	CASSRLPPGELFF
TRBV5-1	.	TRBD1	16	TRBJ2-2	TGCGCCAGCACCCAGGGGGTTTCGGGTGGCACCGGGGAGCTGTTTTTT	CASTQGVSGGTGELFF